These 8 T cell receptor beta chains were sequenced from one sample in a study of OX40 agonist ivuxolimab in advanced cancers. Using immunoSEQ multiplex PCR, the repertoire was profiled, and TCRdb retains in-frame clones only, with some absent. The sample shows roughly 81,000 clones, about 94% of them seen only once. Here the sequenced sample was CD4+ or CD8+ T cells sorted from blood, taken in a trial of the OX40 agonist ivuxolimab. These receptors were taken from an adult with an advanced solid tumor such as melanoma, head and neck, liver or kidney cancer.

V gene TRBV5-4 combines with J gene TRBJ1-3, with D uncertain. V dropped 7 bases and J dropped 0 bases, with 11 bases sitting between them. Per germline, CDR1 SGHNT and CDR2 YYREEE (reference sequence). The CDR3 is 14 amino acids. Here the CDR3 DNA reads TGTGCCAGCTGGGAGTACCTCTCTGGAAACACCATATATTTT. It encodes CASWEYLSGNTIYF.

This clone was recorded only once. The CDR3 region is CASSSWRANREGYTF. Written as DNA, the CDR3 is TGTGCCAGCAGCTCCTGGCGGGCAAATCGGGAGGGCTACACCTTC. The J gene is TRBJ1-2, the V gene TRBV7-2; unclear D gene. This CDR3 contains 15 residues. CDR1 SGHTA and CDR2 FQGNSA come from the germline V gene. The germline V and J ends were trimmed by 4 bases and 8 bases, with 20 bases remaining between them.

V is TRBV7-6 and J is TRBJ2-1, with no clear D. The CDR3 is 13 amino acids. V lost 3 bases and J lost 3, with 6 bases in between. CDR1 is SGHVS and CDR2 is FNYEAQ in the germline V gene. The CDR3 DNA reads TGTGCCAGCAGCTTCTACAACTACAATGAGCAGTTCTTC. It codes for CASSFYNYNEQFF.

This chain connects TRBV28 to TRBJ2-2; possibly TRBD2 for D (6 bases). The V gene lost 8 bases and the J gene lost 7 bases, with 17 bases spanning the gap. CDR3 size: 14 residues. Germline V gene lookup returns CDR1 MDHEN and CDR2 SYDVKM. As DNA, the CDR3 is TGTGCCAGCTGCGGGACGGACACTTTCGGGGAGCTGTTTTTT. Protein product: CASCGTDTFGELFF.

This chain connects TRBV9 to TRBJ1-2, with D possibly being TRBD1 (5 bases). Trimming took 0 bases from V and 4 from J, leaving 16 bases between them. The CDR3 is 16 residues long. CDR1 is SGDLS and CDR2 is YYNGEE in the germline V gene. The CDR3 protein is CASSVETAWGSYGYTF. In DNA, the CDR3 is TGTGCCAGCAGCGTAGAGACAGCCTGGGGTAGCTATGGCTACACCTTC.

The CDR3: CASSFHQGARRYEQYF. For the CDR3, the DNA is TGTGCCAGCAGTTTCCATCAGGGGGCGCGTAGGTACGAGCAGTACTTC. The rearrangement links TRBV28 to TRBJ2-7, with TRBD1 identical over 8 bases. The CDR3 totals 16 residues. CDR1 and CDR2 from the germline V gene are MDHEN and SYDVKM. V shed 3 bases, J shed 4 bases, and the junction held 11 bases outside the gene matches. Combining the CDR3 with reference TRBV28 and TRBJ2-7 gives the whole variable domain DVKVTQSSRYLVKRTGEKVFLECVQDMDHENMFWYRQDPGLGLRLIYFSYDVKMKEKGDIPEGYSVSREKKERFSLILESASTNQTSMYLCASSFHQGARRYEQYFGPGTRLTVT.

This rearrangement joins TRBV30 to TRBJ2-7, with D hard to call. CDR3 length: 13 residues. V was cut by 0 bases and J by 3 bases, with 9 bases left in between. Germline CDR1 and CDR2: GTSNPN and SVGIG (reference sequence). The CDR3 loop is CAWSVPAHYEQYF. The CDR3 region has the DNA TGTGCCTGGAGTGTTCCAGCCCACTACGAGCAGTACTTC.

The chain uses TRBV15 and TRBJ1-1; D remains ambiguous. Germline V CDR1 and CDR2: LNHNV, YYDKDF (reference sequence). The V and J ends lost 1 base and 0 bases respectively, with 9 bases between them. This CDR3 is built from 15 residues. The CDR3 DNA reads TGTGCCACCAGCAGAGTACAGCTGATGAACACTGAAGCTTTCTTT. Amino acid sequence: CATSRVQLMNTEAFF.